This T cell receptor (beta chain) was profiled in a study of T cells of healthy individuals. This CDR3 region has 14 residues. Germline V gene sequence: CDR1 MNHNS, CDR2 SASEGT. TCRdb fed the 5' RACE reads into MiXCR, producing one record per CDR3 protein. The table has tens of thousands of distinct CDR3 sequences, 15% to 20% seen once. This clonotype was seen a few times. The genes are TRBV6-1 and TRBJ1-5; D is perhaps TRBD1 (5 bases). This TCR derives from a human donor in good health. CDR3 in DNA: TGTGCTGGATCACAGGTACATAGCAATCAGCCCCAGCATTTT. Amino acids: CAGSQVHSNQPQHF.